This is a list of T cell receptor beta chains from one sample in a study of blood T cell repertoires in COVID-19. TCRdb's table, derived via immunoSEQ multiplex PCR, lists solely in-frame clones and lacks some. The repertoire includes over 250,000 clones, approximately 90% of them detected once, and roughly 5.9% sits in the top ten. The sequencing sample was made of peripheral blood. The receptors originated from a woman in her forties or fifties with COVID-19, enrolled during active disease. CDR3s include the opening cysteine and the closing phenylalanine or tryptophan. D genes are given only for firm matches. Not every row has a clone size; where given, it reads once, few, many or a size class.

TRBV4-1,-,TRBJ2-1,-,TGCGCCAGCAGCCAAGATTTATACTCCTACAATGAGCAGTTCTTC,CASSQDLYSYNEQFF
TRBV9,-,TRBJ2-1,-,TGTGCCAGCAGCGTAGGACCGGGACAACTATCCTACAATGAGCAGTTCTTC,CASSVGPGQLSYNEQFF
TRBV3-1/TRBV3-2,-,TRBJ1-1,once,TGTGCCAGCAGCCAGAGTTCAACACGACAGGTTCGAGGTGAAGCTTTCTTT,CASSQSSTRQVRGEAFF
TRBV11-1,-,TRBJ2-7,-,TGTGCCAGCAGCCACGGACAGACCTACGAGCAGTACTTC,CASSHGQTYEQYF
TRBV3-1/TRBV3-2,TRBD2,TRBJ2-5,once,TGTGCCAGCAGGTTCATGGGGGGGGAGACCCAGTACTTC,CASRFMGGETQYF
TRBV29-1,TRBD1,TRBJ1-1,-,TGCAGCGTGGACCGACAGGGGACGGGCACTGAAGCTTTCTTT,CSVDRQGTGTEAFF
TRBV24-1,TRBD2,TRBJ2-2,-,TGTGCCACCGGGGCCAGCGGGAAGAACACCGGGGAGCTGTTTTTT,CATGASGKNTGELFF
TRBV5-1,-,TRBJ1-1,-,TGCGCCAGCAGCTTGGTCTTGAACACTGAAGCTTTCTTT,CASSLVLNTEAFF
TRBV7-9,TRBD1,TRBJ1-4,once,TGTGCCAGCAGCTTAGGGCCGGGACAGGCAACTAATGAAAAACTGTTTTTT,CASSLGPGQATNEKLFF
TRBV15,-,TRBJ1-1,-,TGTGCCACCAGCAGGATAGGGGCGACCACTGAAGCTTTCTTT,CATSRIGATTEAFF
TRBV5-1,TRBD1,TRBJ1-1,-,TGCGCCAGCAGCTTGGCCGAGGGGGCGACTGAAGCTTTCTTT,CASSLAEGATEAFF
TRBV2,-,TRBJ1-5,once,TGTGCCAGCAGTGAACAGGGCGGCAATCAGCCCCAGCATTTT,CASSEQGGNQPQHF
TRBV2,TRBD1,TRBJ1-6,-,TGTGCCAGCAGAAACCGGGACAGCCTGAATTCACCCCTCCACTTT,CASRNRDSLNSPLHF
TRBV7-3,TRBD1,TRBJ2-4,-,TGTGCCAGCAGCTTAGGGACAGGGGAGGGTTTGGCCAAAAACATTCAGTACTTC,CASSLGTGEGLAKNIQYF
TRBV29-1,-,TRBJ2-5,-,TGCAGCTCCACCGAGCAGGGGATCGAGACCCAGTACTTC,CSSTEQGIETQYF
TRBV30,TRBD2,TRBJ2-7,-,TGTGCCTGGAGTGTAGCCCGGGGGGGCGAGCAGTACTTC,CAWSVARGGEQYF
TRBV27,TRBD2,TRBJ2-7,once,TGTGCCAGCAGTTCCCGGGACTACGGAGCCTACGAGCAGTACTTC,CASSSRDYGAYEQYF
TRBV11-2,-,TRBJ1-5,-,TGTGCCAGCAGCTTGGGCGGGTGGCGCGGTCAGCCCCAGCATTTT,CASSLGGWRGQPQHF
TRBV11-2,-,TRBJ2-7,-,TGTGCCAGCAGCTTCGATCTCCGACAAGCCCAGTACTTC,CASSFDLRQAQYF
TRBV30,-,TRBJ1-1,-,TGTGCCTGGAGCCGCCAGGGGAACACTGAAGCTTTCTTT,CAWSRQGNTEAFF
TRBV12-5,-,TRBJ2-2,-,TGTGCTAGCAGGGAGAACACCGGGGAGCTGTTTTTT,CASRENTGELFF
TRBV11-3,TRBD2,TRBJ2-2,once,TGTGCCAGCAGCCGTGGACTAGCGGGAGTCGGGGAGCTGTTTTTT,CASSRGLAGVGELFF
TRBV6-4,TRBD2,TRBJ2-3,-,TGTGCCAGCAGTAGATCGCCAGCGGGAGGGCCGGATACGCAGTATTTT,CASSRSPAGGPDTQYF
TRBV6-5,TRBD2,TRBJ2-1,-,TGTGCCAGCAGTCCGGGGACTAGCGGGAGGAATGAGCAGTTCTTC,CASSPGTSGRNEQFF
TRBV9,-,TRBJ1-4,-,TGTGCCAGCAGCGTAGTGAGACAGTTTAATGAAAAACTGTTTTTT,CASSVVRQFNEKLFF
TRBV19,-,TRBJ2-7,-,TGTGCCAGTACACCCGGGGGTATTCGCTCCTACGAGCAGTACTTC,CASTPGGIRSYEQYF
TRBV3-1/TRBV3-2,TRBD2,TRBJ2-7,-,TGTGCCAGCAGCCAAGTGCTAGCGGGATTCTACGAGCAGTACTTC,CASSQVLAGFYEQYF
TRBV30,TRBD1,TRBJ2-3,-,TGTGCCTGGAGTCCAAAAGGGACAGCAACAGATACGCAGTATTTT,CAWSPKGTATDTQYF
TRBV7-9,-,TRBJ1-1,-,TGTGCCAGCAGCCCCCCGGGAGGGAAGAAAACTGAAGCTTTCTTT,CASSPPGGKKTEAFF
TRBV30,-,TRBJ1-1,once,TGTGCCTGGAGACCCCTTACTTCGACGGGAGCTTTCTTT,CAWRPLTSTGAFF
TRBV7-3,TRBD2,TRBJ2-1,-,TGTGCCAGCAGCCTACTAGCGGGAGGGCCAAAGAGCTCCTACAATGAGCAGTTCTTC,CASSLLAGGPKSSYNEQFF
TRBV19,-,TRBJ1-2,-,TGTGCCAGTAGTCAGAATATGTGGGCGATCCTGGGCTATGGCTACACCTTC,CASSQNMWAILGYGYTF
TRBV6-5,-,TRBJ1-2,-,TGTGCCAGCAGTTACTCGGACTACGAGTCTAGAGGCTACACCTTC,CASSYSDYESRGYTF
TRBV19,-,TRBJ1-3,-,TGTGCCAGTAGTATACTTCGCAGCTCTGGAAACACCATATATTTT,CASSILRSSGNTIYF
TRBV5-4,TRBD1,TRBJ2-1,-,TGTGCCAGCAGCTTTGACAGGGGATCCTACAATGAGCAGTTCTTC,CASSFDRGSYNEQFF
TRBV3-1/TRBV3-2,-,TRBJ2-7,-,TGTGCCAGCAGCCAAACAGTAACCTACGAGCAGTACTTC,CASSQTVTYEQYF
TRBV27,TRBD2,TRBJ2-7,-,TGTGCCAGCAGTCCGCTGACTAGCGGGGTCTCCTACGAGCAGTACTTC,CASSPLTSGVSYEQYF
TRBV29-1,-,TRBJ2-2,few,TGCAGCGTTGAGGGAGAAGCCGGGGAGCTGTTTTTT,CSVEGEAGELFF
TRBV10-2,-,TRBJ1-1,-,TGCGCCAGCAGTCGGTTCCGATCCACTGAAGCTTTCTTT,CASSRFRSTEAFF
TRBV27,-,TRBJ2-7,-,TGTGCCAGCAGTTATCCTCTTAGAAGCTCCTACGAGCAGTACTTC,CASSYPLRSSYEQYF